The entry that follows covers one T cell receptor (beta chain) sequence. Its specificity is not known. This sample was included in a study of shared clonotypes between healthy human individuals. Study-wide points: Investigators collected only blood, and repertoires in tissues likely differ.

CDR3 length: 16 residues. Looked up from germline, CDR1 is ENHRY and CDR2 is SYGVKD. The ends lost 3 bases at V and 4 bases at J; junction bases unmatched: 7. It was on ten immunoSEQ deep assay plates that unsorted PBMC DNA was sequenced. Profiled with immunoSEQ multiplex PCR; TCRdb holds only in-frame clones, not every one. Among 450,000 to 550,000 clones listed, 79% were seen once. Everyone who donated was a Caucasian adult who lived in Nashville, Tennessee. This sequence originates from a woman in her 40s in good health. Some clones in this sample may be carry-over from other donors' samples. The rearrangement links TRBV10-3 to TRBJ2-2, with 8 positions matching TRBD2. Sequenced material: PBMCs. CDR3 DNA sequence: TGTGCCATCAGTGACCCAACGGGAGGGCCCACCGGGGAGCTGTTTTTT. It yields the protein CAISDPTGGPTGELFF.